The clone carrying this T cell receptor beta chain was seen once. Its target is unknown. The CDR3 spans 15 residues. The V gene end was trimmed by 4 bases and the J gene end by 7 bases; junction bases not matched to a gene: 7. Constant-segment primers were used for 5'RACE, and the resulting TCR alpha and TCR beta cDNA libraries carried sample barcodes and UMIs. TCRdb processed the 5' RACE reads anew with MiXCR; each CDR3 protein has one entry. This table has some 150,000 distinct CDR3 sequences, about 23% appearing once. The sample is drawn from a study of T-cell memory formation after mild COVID-19. Study at large: Clusters were largely donor specific.

Study outcomes and limitations: CM and EM subsets held most contracting CD4+ clones; EMRA held CD8+ ones.

The specimen sequenced was PBMCs or a T cell subset sorted from them (not recorded which). V and J are TRBV12-3 or TRBV12-4 and TRBJ2-2; 9 positions agree with TRBD1. This TCR was sampled from an adult woman who had mild COVID-19 (a few samples of this study predate the infection). Cell type and time point are not known. The chain's CDR3 is CASSYRDREVGELFF. CDR3 DNA: TGTGCCAGCAGTTACCGGGACAGGGAGGTCGGGGAGCTGTTTTTT.